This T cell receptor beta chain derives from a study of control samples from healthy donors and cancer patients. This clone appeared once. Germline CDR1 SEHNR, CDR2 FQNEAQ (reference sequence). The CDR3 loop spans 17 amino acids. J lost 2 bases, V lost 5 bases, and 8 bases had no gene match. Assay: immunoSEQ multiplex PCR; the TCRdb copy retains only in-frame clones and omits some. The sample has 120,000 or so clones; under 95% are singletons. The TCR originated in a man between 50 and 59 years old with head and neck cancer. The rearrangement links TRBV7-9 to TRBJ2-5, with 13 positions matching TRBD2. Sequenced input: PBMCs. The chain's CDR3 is CASSLGLAGVRQETQYF. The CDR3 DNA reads TGTGCCAGCAGCCTCGGACTAGCGGGGGTCCGACAAGAGACCCAGTACTTC.